The rows below give T cell receptor beta chains drawn from one sample of a study of shared clonotypes between healthy human individuals. Assay: immunoSEQ multiplex PCR; the TCRdb copy retains only in-frame clones and omits some. The table lists 2,500,000 or so clones, 90% to 95% of them singletons. Input material: naive CD4+ T cells from PBMCs. These receptors were taken from a man younger than 35 in good health. Some clones in this sample may be carry-over from other donors' samples. The conserved cysteine and the conserved F or W are not part of the CDR3 here.

j_call v_call cdr3_aa
TRBJ2-7 TRBV5-1 ASSGGVLHEQY
TRBJ2-7 TRBV7-9 ASSLATGTGRDEQY
TRBJ1-2 TRBV6-5 ASSEGQGSYGYT
TRBJ2-7 TRBV30 AWSVGSLEQY
TRBJ1-1 TRBV9 ASSLGQGRYTEAF
TRBJ2-3 TRBV11-2 ASSLEVGWLRDTQY
TRBJ1-2 TRBV18 ASSPASSGPSYGYT
TRBJ2-7 TRBV30 AWSPSRFNENWTYEQY
TRBJ2-7 TRBV4-2 ASSQQRPTDRAYEQY
TRBJ2-4 TRBV18 ASSPSQGQAKNIQY
TRBJ2-2 TRBV6-5 ATQKTTGELF
TRBJ2-5 TRBV4-3 ASSQELSLGETQY
TRBJ1-5 TRBV11-2 ASSQGAGQVQPQH
TRBJ1-2 TRBV6-6 ASSDRGREGYT
TRBJ2-7 TRBV28 ASSLGGQNPYEQY
TRBJ2-5 TRBV29-1 STNGGVTQETQY